Listed below are T cell receptor beta chains from one sample, sequenced in a study of cytomegalovirus exposure and HLA in healthy donors. Clones were read by immunoSEQ multiplex PCR, and TCRdb kept only the in-frame ones, dropping some. This sample has 200,000 or so clones; 82% occur once, and the top ten carry approximately 0.092%. The sample comprised PBMCs. The receptor source for this set is a boy under 10 years old in good health and CMV-seronegative. Each CDR3 is given with its conserved first and last residue. Fields, in order: V gene, clone size, J gene, D gene, CDR3 protein, CDR3 DNA. A D gene is named only where the DNA matches it firmly. Size is stated for part of the rows, as once, few or many counts, or as a class when the clone is expanded.

v_call: TRBV4-1
clone_size: -
j_call: TRBJ2-7
d_call: TRBD2
cdr3_aa: CASSQGSGVSYEQYF
cdr3_nt: TGCGCCAGCAGCCAAGGTAGCGGGGTTTCCTACGAGCAGTACTTC

v_call: TRBV9
clone_size: -
j_call: TRBJ2-7
d_call: TRBD2
cdr3_aa: CASSLGLARNEQYF
cdr3_nt: TGTGCCAGCAGCTTGGGACTAGCTCGGAACGAGCAGTACTTC

v_call: TRBV11-2
clone_size: once
j_call: TRBJ1-6
d_call: TRBD1
cdr3_aa: CASSATTGDNSPLHF
cdr3_nt: TGTGCCAGCAGCGCAACGACAGGGGATAATTCACCCCTCCACTTT

v_call: TRBV7-9
clone_size: -
j_call: TRBJ2-7
d_call: -
cdr3_aa: CASSGPGQIYEQYF
cdr3_nt: TGTGCCAGCAGCGGGCCAGGGCAGATCTACGAGCAGTACTTC

v_call: TRBV6-5
clone_size: -
j_call: TRBJ2-7
d_call: -
cdr3_aa: CASSSEAGFYEQYF
cdr3_nt: TGTGCCAGCAGTTCCGAGGCAGGGTTTTACGAGCAGTACTTC

v_call: TRBV9
clone_size: few
j_call: TRBJ1-2
d_call: TRBD1
cdr3_aa: CASSVAGQTYGYTF
cdr3_nt: TGTGCCAGCAGCGTAGCGGGACAGACCTATGGCTACACCTTC

v_call: TRBV4-3
clone_size: -
j_call: TRBJ2-1
d_call: -
cdr3_aa: CASSQEEQYNEQFF
cdr3_nt: TGCGCCAGCAGCCAAGAGGAGCAGTACAATGAGCAGTTCTTC

v_call: TRBV6-5
clone_size: -
j_call: TRBJ2-7
d_call: TRBD1
cdr3_aa: CASRPRTGPGEQYF
cdr3_nt: TGTGCCAGCCGGCCTCGGACAGGGCCGGGGGAGCAGTACTTC

v_call: TRBV7-9
clone_size: -
j_call: TRBJ1-1
d_call: -
cdr3_aa: CASSLAPVKNTEAFF
cdr3_nt: TGTGCCAGCAGCTTAGCCCCAGTAAAGAACACTGAAGCTTTCTTT

v_call: TRBV19
clone_size: -
j_call: TRBJ2-3
d_call: TRBD2
cdr3_aa: CASSPSGGSTDTQYF
cdr3_nt: TGTGCCAGTAGCCCTAGCGGGGGGAGCACAGATACGCAGTATTTT

v_call: TRBV18
clone_size: few
j_call: TRBJ1-4
d_call: TRBD1
cdr3_aa: CASSPGQGDEKLFF
cdr3_nt: TGTGCCAGCTCACCGGGACAGGGGGATGAAAAACTGTTTTTT

v_call: TRBV4-3
clone_size: -
j_call: TRBJ1-2
d_call: TRBD1
cdr3_aa: CASSKEGTASYGYTF
cdr3_nt: TGCGCCAGCAGCAAAGAAGGGACAGCCAGCTATGGCTACACCTTC

v_call: TRBV18
clone_size: -
j_call: TRBJ1-1
d_call: -
cdr3_aa: CASSPRGLQNTEAFF
cdr3_nt: TGTGCCAGCTCACCACGAGGGTTACAGAACACTGAAGCTTTCTTT

v_call: TRBV9
clone_size: -
j_call: TRBJ2-1
d_call: TRBD2
cdr3_aa: CASSSSGGAYNEQFF
cdr3_nt: TGTGCCAGCAGCTCAAGCGGGGGGGCTTACAATGAGCAGTTCTTC

v_call: TRBV5-4
clone_size: -
j_call: TRBJ2-7
d_call: -
cdr3_aa: CASSRDSDEQYF
cdr3_nt: TGTGCCAGCAGCCGAGACTCAGACGAGCAGTACTTC

v_call: TRBV21-1
clone_size: once
j_call: TRBJ1-2
d_call: -
cdr3_aa: CASSKEGSGGAPYGYTF
cdr3_nt: TGTGCCAGCAGCAAAGAGGGGTCGGGCGGAGCGCCTTATGGCTACACCTTC

v_call: TRBV7-9
clone_size: -
j_call: TRBJ1-1
d_call: -
cdr3_aa: CASSSTGIAAFF
cdr3_nt: TGTGCCAGCAGCTCCACAGGGATTGCAGCTTTCTTT

v_call: TRBV7-9
clone_size: -
j_call: TRBJ2-1
d_call: -
cdr3_aa: CASKVRALPGEQFF
cdr3_nt: TGTGCCAGCAAAGTGCGCGCGCTTCCGGGTGAGCAGTTCTTC

v_call: TRBV4-1
clone_size: -
j_call: TRBJ2-2
d_call: TRBD2
cdr3_aa: CASSPLGVAGGSRELFF
cdr3_nt: TGCGCCAGCAGCCCCCTTGGGGTAGCGGGGGGGTCCCGGGAGCTGTTTTTT